These 4 T cell receptor beta chains came from one sample sequenced in a study of radiation and T cells in renal cell carcinoma. Using immunoSEQ multiplex PCR, the repertoire was profiled, and TCRdb retains in-frame clones only, with some absent. The profile shows some 130,000 clones, 85% to 90% of them singletons. Noted time point: blood 2 weeks post-SBRT. Stated treatment: 15 Gy SBRT to primary tumor, nephrectomy 4 weeks later. The material was blood, obtained from a patient whose treatment included radiotherapy and nephrectomy. The receptors shown here come from a woman in her 70s with renal cell carcinoma.

This clone was observed a single time. J is TRBJ1-2 and V is TRBV19; weak D call: TRBD1 (6 bases). V lost 6 bases to trimming and J lost 0 bases, with 17 bases between them. Germline lookup yields CDR1 LNHDA and CDR2 SQIVND (reference sequence). The CDR3 loop spans 16 amino acids. The CDR3, as DNA: TGTGCCAGTAGGGTGGGGACACTAGTCCCTAACTATGGCTACACCTTC. Translation gives CASRVGTLVPNYGYTF.

The CDR3 protein is CAWSHSGTGNSPLHF. CDR3 DNA: TGTGCCTGGAGCCACTCCGGGACAGGCAATTCACCCCTCCACTTT. The rearrangement uses TRBV30 and TRBJ1-6, with TRBD1 matching 8 bases. Germline V gene data show CDR1 as GTSNPN and CDR2 as SVGIG (reference sequence). The CDR3 is made up of 15 amino acids. J was trimmed by 7 bases and V by 3 bases; bases with no gene match: 8.

The chain couples TRBV6-5 to TRBJ1-1; a weak D match, TRBD1 (6 bases). The CDR3 is 14 amino acids. Germline V lookup: CDR1 MNHEY, CDR2 SVGAGI. The V end was cut by 10 bases, the J end by 1 base, with 16 bases between. The CDR3, as DNA: TGTGCCATTCGAGGGGGTGGATCGAACACTGAAGCTTTCTTT. Protein product: CAIRGGGSNTEAFF.

The rearrangement uses TRBV5-4 and TRBJ1-1; TRBD1 is a possible D gene (6 bases). CDR3 length equals 14 residues. The germline V and J ends were trimmed by 2 bases and 4 bases, with 12 bases remaining between them. Germline CDR1 and CDR2: SGHNT and YYREEE (reference sequence). Written as DNA, the CDR3 is TGTGCCAGCAGCTTAGGGAGGGGGTTCACTGAAGCTTTCTTT. Residues: CASSLGRGFTEAFF. The entire variable domain, with the rest obtained from reference TRBV5-4 and TRBJ1-1, is as follows: ETGVTQSPTHLIKTRGQQVTLRCSSQSGHNTVSWYQQALGQGPQFIFQYYREEENGRGNFPPRFSGLQFPNYSSELNVNALELDDSALYLCASSLGRGFTEAFFGQGTRLTVV.